Shown below are 20 T cell receptor beta chains from a single sample sequenced in a study of T cells in localized non-small cell lung cancer. Data came from immunoSEQ multiplex PCR; TCRdb stores just in-frame clones and leaves some out. The repertoire includes tens of thousands of clones, approximately 86% of them detected once, and approximately 15% sits in the top ten. The source material was peripheral blood, sampled before any cancer treatment. These receptors were taken from a man aged 40-75 years with stage I squamous cell lung carcinoma.

V gene TRBV6-6 combines with J gene TRBJ2-7, with 8 nucleotides matching TRBD1. Trimming at V came to 2 bases and at J to 3 bases, leaving 3 bases not matched to a gene. The CDR3 contains 14 residues. Germline CDR1 MNHNY, CDR2 SVGAGI (reference sequence). CDR3 sequence reads: CASSYGTGHYEQYF. The CDR3 nucleotides read TGTGCCAGCAGTTACGGGACAGGACACTACGAGCAGTACTTC.

With respect to this clone: A read error may account for a junction end that differs from germline. The rearrangement links TRBV28 to TRBJ1-1, with no clear D. Germline CDR1 and CDR2: MDHEN and SYDVKM. The CDR3 length is 13 residues. DNA for the CDR3: TGTGCCAGCACCGGACCCATGAAGACTGAAGCTTTCTTT. Protein product: CASTGPMKTEAFF.

The chain links TRBV6-1 to TRBJ1-1; TRBD1 might be the D (5 bases). Per germline, CDR1 MNHNS and CDR2 SASEGT. V lost 5 bases, J lost 0 bases, and 7 bases lay in between. CDR3 size: 13 residues. The CDR3 sequence is CASSRQLNTEAFF. The DNA of the CDR3 is TGTGCCAGCAGTCGACAGTTGAACACTGAAGCTTTCTTT.

The chain uses TRBV30 and TRBJ1-2; D may be TRBD1 (5 bases). Trimming cost V 3 bases and J 6 bases, with 14 bases left between them. CDR1 and CDR2 from the germline V gene are GTSNPN and SVGIG (reference sequence). The CDR3 is made up of 13 amino acids. CDR3 sequence: CAWSRGWGDGYTF. CDR3 in DNA: TGTGCCTGGAGCCGCGGGTGGGGGGATGGCTACACCTTC.

The chain recombines TRBV5-4 with TRBJ1-2, with 9 bases fitting TRBD1. Looked up from germline, CDR1 is SGHNT and CDR2 is YYREEE (reference sequence). The CDR3 has 13 residues. The J segment lost 8 bases and the V segment lost 4 bases, leaving 6 bases of the junction unmatched. This CDR3 is CASSLQGAGGYTF. For the CDR3, the DNA is TGTGCCAGCAGCCTACAGGGGGCAGGGGGCTACACCTTC.

The rearrangement links TRBV6-5 to TRBJ1-6; possibly TRBD1 for D (6 bases). The V and J ends lost 2 bases and 8 bases respectively, with 13 bases between them. Germline assignment: CDR1 MNHEY and CDR2 SVGAGI. This CDR3 has 15 residues. The CDR3 loop reads CASSYAHNRDSPLHF. The CDR3 bases are TGTGCCAGCAGTTACGCCCACAACAGGGATTCACCCCTCCACTTT.

This clone was seen a single time. The V gene is TRBV12-5, the J gene TRBJ1-1; D is uncertain. Trimming removed 0 bases at V and 4 bases at J, with 3 bases between. This CDR3 has 12 amino acids. CDR1 LGHNT and CDR2 FRNRAP come from the germline V gene. The CDR3 is CASGLVFTEAFF. Written as DNA, the CDR3 is TGTGCTAGTGGTTTGGTTTTCACTGAAGCTTTCTTT.

This clone occurred once. J is TRBJ1-5 and V is TRBV6-1; possibly TRBD1 for D (5 bases). CDR1 is MNHNS and CDR2 is SASEGT in the germline V gene. This CDR3 comprises 13 residues. Trimming removed 7 bases from V and 4 bases from J, with 11 bases in between. The CDR3 region is CASKSGPNQPQHF. The CDR3 DNA follows: TGTGCCAGCAAATCGGGGCCTAATCAGCCCCAGCATTTT.

In its sample, this clone was seen once. This sequence joins TRBV12-2 and TRBJ1-1; TRBD1 is the table's D call, not checked against the DNA. TRBV12-2 is tagged as a pseudogene. This CDR3 is 14 amino acids long. The CDR3 DNA reads as TGTGCAAGTCGCTTAGAACAGTTGAACACTGAAGCTTTCTTT. Translation gives CASRLEQLNTEAFF.

V gene TRBV27 combines with J gene TRBJ1-5; D may be TRBD1 (5 bases). Germline V gene data show CDR1 as MNHEY and CDR2 as SMNVEV (reference sequence). With 1 base removed from V and 4 bases from J, the gap between germline ends came to 14 bases. The CDR3 totals 16 residues. The CDR3 loop is CASSLYGDETNQPQHF. The CDR3 DNA reads as TGTGCCAGCAGTTTATATGGGGACGAAACGAATCAGCCCCAGCATTTT.

This chain links TRBV7-9 with TRBJ1-3; TRBD1 matches 7 bases. The J segment lost 3 bases and the V segment lost 5 bases, leaving 10 bases of the junction unmatched. This CDR3 is built from 16 residues. CDR1 and CDR2 from the germline V gene are SEHNR and FQNEAQ (reference sequence). The CDR3 nucleotides read TGTGCCAGCAGCCCAGGGGGACAACACCTTGGAAACACCATATATTTT. Amino acids: CASSPGGQHLGNTIYF.

The V gene is TRBV6-1, the J gene TRBJ1-1, with 8 bases aligning to TRBD1. CDR1 and CDR2 (germline): MNHNS, SASEGT. CDR3 length: 15 amino acids. J lost 6 bases, V lost 7 bases, and 13 bases had no gene match. CDR3 region: CASIVQGAEGAEAFF. CDR3 in DNA: TGTGCCAGCATAGTTCAGGGGGCGGAAGGCGCTGAAGCTTTCTTT.

The chain combines TRBV15 with TRBJ1-1, with 7 positions matching TRBD1. Germline lookup yields CDR1 LNHNV and CDR2 YYDKDF (reference sequence). This CDR3 is 15 amino acids long. Trimming took 5 bases from V and 7 from J; bases not matched to a gene: 13. CDR3 residues: CATSARTGDHHEAFF. DNA of the CDR3: TGTGCCACCAGCGCCCGGACAGGTGACCACCATGAAGCTTTCTTT.

V and J are TRBV6-6 and TRBJ2-3; 15 bases match TRBD2. The CDR3 runs to 16 residues. From germline, CDR1 is MNHNY and CDR2 SVGAGI (reference sequence). J was trimmed by 6 bases and V by 0 bases; bases with no gene match: 1. The CDR3 bases are TGTGCCAGCAGTTACTCGGGGACTAGCGGGGGGGATACGCAGTATTTT. Translated, it gives CASSYSGTSGGDTQYF.

The chain recombines TRBV5-4 with TRBJ1-1; D is ambiguous. V was trimmed by 4 bases and J by 1 base, leaving 17 bases between them. This CDR3 contains 16 residues. Germline V gives CDR1 SGHNT, CDR2 YYREEE (reference sequence). CDR3 in amino acids: CASSHPSRTENTEAFF. In DNA form, the CDR3 reads TGTGCCAGCAGCCATCCCAGTCGGACGGAGAACACTGAAGCTTTCTTT.

The gene calls are TRBV7-8 and TRBJ1-1; TRBD1 agrees at 7 bases. The CDR3 has 14 residues. V shed 5 bases, J shed 1 base, and the junction held 4 bases outside the gene matches. CDR1 is SGHVS and CDR2 is FQNEAQ in the germline V gene. CDR3 sequence (DNA): TGTGCCAGCAGCCGACAGGGTTGGAACACTGAAGCTTTCTTT. Its translation is CASSRQGWNTEAFF.

The chain combines TRBV6-6 with TRBJ2-6; no clear D gene. The CDR3 spans 16 residues. V was clipped by 2 bases and J by 0 bases, with 8 bases between them. Per the germline V gene, CDR1 is MNHNY and CDR2 is SVGAGI (reference sequence). In DNA, the CDR3 is TGTGCCAGCAGTTACGGCCTTAACTCTGGGGCCAACGTCCTGACTTTC. It specifies CASSYGLNSGANVLTF.

The rearrangement joins TRBV10-3 to TRBJ2-2, with no clear D. V lost 6 bases to trimming and J lost 7 bases, with 9 bases between them. The length of the CDR3 is 12 residues. Germline loops: CDR1 ENHRY, CDR2 SYGVKD. The CDR3 spells CAISSLGGELFF. Here the CDR3 DNA reads TGTGCCATCAGCTCCCTCGGCGGGGAGCTGTTTTTT.

V is TRBV5-1 and J is TRBJ2-1; 9 nucleotides align to TRBD2. The CDR3 has 16 residues. V was clipped by 1 base and J by 3 bases; unmatched bases: 5. Germline lookup yields CDR1 SGHRS and CDR2 YFSETQ. In DNA, the CDR3 is TGCGCCAGCAGCTTGCAGCGGGGGGCCCACTACAATGAGCAGTTCTTC. Amino acid sequence: CASSLQRGAHYNEQFF.

In this sample, this clone turned up a few times. The chain joins TRBV11-2 to TRBJ1-1; D gene ambiguous. CDR1 is SGHAT, CDR2 FQNNGV, per germline. The V and J ends lost 0 bases and 2 bases respectively, with 10 bases between them. The CDR3 spans 15 residues. The CDR3 reads CASSLDGKGNTEAFF. In DNA form, the CDR3 reads TGTGCCAGCAGCTTAGATGGCAAGGGAAACACTGAAGCTTTCTTT. The full variable domain, rest sourced from reference TRBV11-2 and TRBJ1-1, is EAGVAQSPRYKIIEKRQSVAFWCNPISGHATLYWYQQILGQGPKLLIQFQNNGVVDDSQLPKDRFSAERLKGVDSTLKIQPAKLEDSAVYLCASSLDGKGNTEAFFGQGTRLTVV.